At least ten counts were recorded for the clone carrying this T cell receptor beta chain. V lost 5 bases to trimming and J lost 0 bases, with 13 bases between them. This CDR3 spans 15 amino acids. CDR1 MNHNS and CDR2 SASEGT come from the germline V gene. The source of the sample is a study of metastatic and nonmetastatic thyroid tumors. Until they underwent thyroid surgery, no patient had received any treatment. With MiXCR, TCRdb called clones anew from the PCR reads. The sample lists roughly 36,000 clones; approximately 11% were seen once. The chain has TRBV6-1 and TRBJ1-1; D unresolved. The sample consisted of blood. This receptor was taken from a female donor with papillary thyroid cancer or a benign thyroid nodule (not recorded which). Some clones in this sample may be carry-over from other donors' samples. CDR3: CASSSEDVMNTEAFF. The DNA for the CDR3 is TGTGCCAGCAGTTCCGAGGACGTTATGAACACTGAAGCTTTCTTT.